This T cell receptor beta chain is drawn from a study of glioma-infiltrating T cells after dendritic cell vaccination. Study overall: Patients received autologous tumor lysate-pulsed dendritic cell vaccination between 2003 and 2012.

A remark on this clone: The antigen remains unidentified.

Time point noted: after dendritic cell vaccination, including at tumor progression/relapse. PBMC sampling occurred before vaccination, two weeks after the third dose, and at progression. Sequenced by immunoSEQ multiplex PCR; TCRdb stores in-frame clones only, minus some. The data hold 85,000 to 100,000 clones, with roughly four fifths observed a single time. The study's findings and limits: Patients with more pretreatment TILs had longer time to progression and survival.

V lost 6 bases and J lost 0, with 14 bases in between. The CDR3 consists of 16 residues. The germline V gene has CDR1 MDHEN and CDR2 SYDVKM. This TCR was recovered from a human donor with glioblastoma. This sequence joins TRBV28 and TRBJ1-4; tentatively, D is TRBD1 (5 bases). The material sequenced was blood, taken after dendritic cell vaccination. CDR3 nucleotide sequence: TGTGCCAGCAGGGACGGGAGGGGACCAACTAATGAAAAACTGTTTTTT. Protein product: CASRDGRGPTNEKLFF.